Given below is one T cell receptor beta chain in context. What this receptor recognizes is not known. The sample holds no much larger clone one base away, and base qualities are not on file. Germline trimming amounts to 0 bases on V and 0 bases on J, with 5 as the count of junction bases outside the gene matches. Inclusive of the bounding cysteine and phenylalanine, the CDR3 is 18 residues long. The sequence is cut down to CDR3 DNA, 54 bases in frame from base 1. Via the germline V gene (reference sequence), CDR1 is DFQATT and CDR2 SNEGSKA. TCR beta rearrangements were amplified from genomic DNA extracted from peripheral blood rather than from sorted cells or RNA. This entry comes from a study of T cell repertoires in aging, cancer and after chemotherapy (dated by TCRdb to the late 2010s). Concerning the study at large: The donors fell into six age groups ranging from 30 or younger to 70 or older, and each group had at least three individuals. TCR repertoires from healthy donor controls were recorded over periods of several months to years and showed clear clonal overlap between repeated samplings. Roughly 10 million TCR reads were contained in the full dataset. To look at immunoaging and at how T cells reconstitute after chemotherapy, the study profiled TCR beta repertoires in peripheral blood from both healthy donors and cancer patients. Alongside around 98 healthy donors serving as a reference group, the cohort included 200 to 250 cancer patients, of whom about 93 had hematological cancers and more than 110 had solid cancers. What the study reported, not specific to this receptor: Median generation probability increased over the chemotherapy interval in both cancer cohorts, suggesting repertoire reconstitution through rebound thymic output. In healthy donors, the drop in TCR diversity with age came mainly from a loss of richness, whereas in cancer patients a loss of evenness also played a part. According to the authors, the repertoire data do not permit conclusions about immunological memory after chemotherapy. Compared with age-matched healthy donors, untreated patients with hematological or solid cancers had significantly lower TCR diversity and higher clonality in blood.

Rearranged TRB sequences spanning V, D and J segments were amplified by multiplex touch-down PCR using a mixed TRB-A/B primer pool. Illumina adapters and sample indices were added to the amplicons in two consecutive PCR reactions performed with Phusion HS II polymerase. After gel purification with the NucleoSpin Gel and PCR Clean-up kit, the amplicons were checked using Qubit and an Agilent 2100 Bioanalyzer. Sequencing of the libraries was done on an Illumina MiSeq with paired-end, single-indexed 600-cycle runs. The original methods were these. MiXCR versions 2.12 and 3.0.5 were used to process the TRB sequences. A clone was defined as each unique CDR3 nucleotide sequence, and only productive sequences supported by at least two reads were kept. The repertoire metrics were Shannon diversity, evenness, clonality (defined as one minus evenness), and alpha-parameterized diversity profiles covering alpha 0 to 5. The IGoR algorithm was used to compute generation probabilities of clones in paired pre- and post-chemotherapy samples. In-frame beta chains were kept once TCRdb had trimmed the public reads at Q25 with fastp and called clones with MiXCR. Every distinct CDR3 protein forms one entry, paired with its most common genes and DNA. The V and J calls follow TCRdb's processing rather than the paper's. The sample table shows approximately 4,500 distinct CDR3 sequences, and over 20% are seen once. The leading ten clones occupy 25% to 35% of the sample.

Specimen: blood. The chain is assembled from TRBV20-1 and TRBJ2-3; 14 nucleotides in the junction match TRBD2. The sequence was collected from a human donor in good health. The donor label of this sample is uncertain. The CDR3 is CSAREPTSGGASTDTQYF. In nucleotide form, the sequence is TGCAGTGCTAGAGAGCCGACTAGCGGGGGGGCGAGCACAGATACGCAGTATTTT.